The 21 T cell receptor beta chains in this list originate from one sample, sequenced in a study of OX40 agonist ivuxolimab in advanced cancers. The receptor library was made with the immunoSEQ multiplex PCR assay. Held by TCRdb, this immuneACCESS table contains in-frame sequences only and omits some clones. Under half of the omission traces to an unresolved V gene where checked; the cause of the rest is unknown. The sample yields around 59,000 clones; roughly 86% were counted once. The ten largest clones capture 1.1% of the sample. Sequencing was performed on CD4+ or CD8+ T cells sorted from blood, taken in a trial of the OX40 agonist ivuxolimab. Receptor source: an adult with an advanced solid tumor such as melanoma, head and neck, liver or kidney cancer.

In DNA, the CDR3 is TGCGCCAGCAGCCAGAACCCTAGCGGGAGTTTAGATACGCAGTATTTT. Translated, it gives CASSQNPSGSLDTQYF. The chain links TRBV4-3 to TRBJ2-3, with 10 bases fitting TRBD2. This CDR3 contains 16 residues. Germline V CDR1 and CDR2: LGHNA, YSLEER. V lost 3 bases and J lost 5; bases outside the gene matches: 8.

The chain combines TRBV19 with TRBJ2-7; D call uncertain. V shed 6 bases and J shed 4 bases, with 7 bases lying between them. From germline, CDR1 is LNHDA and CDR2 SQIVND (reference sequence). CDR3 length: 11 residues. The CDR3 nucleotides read TGTGCCAGTAGCGACCTATACGAGCAGTACTTC. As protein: CASSDLYEQYF.

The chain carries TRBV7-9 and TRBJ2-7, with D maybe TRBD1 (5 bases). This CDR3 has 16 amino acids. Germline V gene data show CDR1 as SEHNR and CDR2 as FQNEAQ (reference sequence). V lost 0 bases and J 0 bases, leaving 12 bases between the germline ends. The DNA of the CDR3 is TGTGCCAGCAGCTTAGCGCTAGGGGAAGGCTCCTACGAGCAGTACTTC. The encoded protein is CASSLALGEGSYEQYF.

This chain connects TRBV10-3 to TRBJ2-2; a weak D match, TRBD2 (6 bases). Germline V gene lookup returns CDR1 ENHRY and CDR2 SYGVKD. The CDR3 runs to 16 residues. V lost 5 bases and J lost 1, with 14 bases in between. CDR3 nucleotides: TGTGCCATCAGTCCCCGCTCGGGAGAGAACACCGGGGAGCTGTTTTTT. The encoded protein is CAISPRSGENTGELFF.

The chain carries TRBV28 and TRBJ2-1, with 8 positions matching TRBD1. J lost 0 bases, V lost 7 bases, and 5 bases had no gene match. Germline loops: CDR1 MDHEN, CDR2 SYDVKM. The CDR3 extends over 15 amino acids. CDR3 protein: CASTYRGSSYNEQFF. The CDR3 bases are TGTGCCAGCACCTACAGGGGGAGCTCCTACAATGAGCAGTTCTTC.

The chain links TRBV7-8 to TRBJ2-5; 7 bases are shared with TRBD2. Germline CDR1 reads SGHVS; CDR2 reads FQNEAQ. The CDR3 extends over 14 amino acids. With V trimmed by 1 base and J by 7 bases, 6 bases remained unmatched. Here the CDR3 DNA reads TGTGCCAGCAGCTTAGGGGAGGGTCGAGGGACCCAGTACTTC. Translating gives CASSLGEGRGTQYF.

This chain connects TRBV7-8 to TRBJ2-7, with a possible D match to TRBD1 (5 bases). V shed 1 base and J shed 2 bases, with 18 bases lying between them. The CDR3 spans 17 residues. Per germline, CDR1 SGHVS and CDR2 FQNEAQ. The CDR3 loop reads CASSLVRTREGPYEQYF. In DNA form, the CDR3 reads TGTGCCAGCAGCTTAGTACGGACCAGGGAAGGGCCCTACGAGCAGTACTTC.

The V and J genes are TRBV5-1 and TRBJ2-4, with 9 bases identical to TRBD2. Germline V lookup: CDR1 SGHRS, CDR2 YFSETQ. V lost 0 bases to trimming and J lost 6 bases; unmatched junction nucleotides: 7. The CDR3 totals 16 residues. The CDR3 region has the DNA TGCGCCAGCAGCTTGGGGGTTAGCGGGAGTATAAACATTCAGTACTTC. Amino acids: CASSLGVSGSINIQYF.

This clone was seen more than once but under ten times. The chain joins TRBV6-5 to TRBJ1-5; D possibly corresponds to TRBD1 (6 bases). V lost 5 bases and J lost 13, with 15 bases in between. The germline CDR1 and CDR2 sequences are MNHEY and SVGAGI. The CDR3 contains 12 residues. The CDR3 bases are TGTGCCAGCAGTGGCAGGGGCGGAGATCAGCATTTT. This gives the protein CASSGRGGDQHF.

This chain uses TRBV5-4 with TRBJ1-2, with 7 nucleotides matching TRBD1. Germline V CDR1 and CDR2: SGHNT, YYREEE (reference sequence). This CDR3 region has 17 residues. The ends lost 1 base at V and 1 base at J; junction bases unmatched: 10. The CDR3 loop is CASSLPRGQTYNYGYTF. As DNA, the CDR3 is TGTGCCAGCAGCTTGCCCCGGGGACAGACTTATAACTATGGCTACACCTTC.

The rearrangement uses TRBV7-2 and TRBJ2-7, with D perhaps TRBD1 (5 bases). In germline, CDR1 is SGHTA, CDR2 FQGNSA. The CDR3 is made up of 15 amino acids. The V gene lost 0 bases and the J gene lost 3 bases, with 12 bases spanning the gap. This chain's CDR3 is CASSLAQVPVYEQYF. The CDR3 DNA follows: TGTGCCAGCAGCTTAGCACAGGTACCCGTCTACGAGCAGTACTTC.

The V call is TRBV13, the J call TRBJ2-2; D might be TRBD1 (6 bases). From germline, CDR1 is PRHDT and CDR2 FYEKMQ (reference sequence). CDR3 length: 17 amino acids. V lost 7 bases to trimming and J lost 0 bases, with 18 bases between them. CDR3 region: CASKNQRKGANTGELFF. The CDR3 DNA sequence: TGTGCCAGCAAAAACCAGAGAAAGGGGGCGAACACCGGGGAGCTGTTTTTT.

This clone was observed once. In DNA form, the CDR3 reads TGTGCCAGCAGCTTGCGGGACAAGGAGACCCAGTACTTC. Protein product: CASSLRDKETQYF. This chain uses TRBV5-4 with TRBJ2-5, with TRBD1 as a possible D gene (6 bases). V was shortened by 1 base and J by 5 bases, with 9 bases between the two germline ends. Germline CDR1 reads SGHNT; CDR2 reads YYREEE (reference sequence). CDR3 length: 13 residues. Looking up the rest from reference TRBV5-4 and TRBJ2-5 gives the full variable domain: ETGVTQSPTHLIKTRGQQVTLRCSSQSGHNTVSWYQQALGQGPQFIFQYYREEENGRGNFPPRFSGLQFPNYSSELNVNALELDDSALYLCASSLRDKETQYFGPGTRLLVL.

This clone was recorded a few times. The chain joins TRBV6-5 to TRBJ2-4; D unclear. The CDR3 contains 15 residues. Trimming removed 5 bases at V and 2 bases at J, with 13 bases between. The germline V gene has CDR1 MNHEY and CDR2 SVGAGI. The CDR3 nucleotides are TGTGCCAGCAGTCCCGACCCGGCCACCAAAAACATTCAGTACTTC. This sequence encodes CASSPDPATKNIQYF.

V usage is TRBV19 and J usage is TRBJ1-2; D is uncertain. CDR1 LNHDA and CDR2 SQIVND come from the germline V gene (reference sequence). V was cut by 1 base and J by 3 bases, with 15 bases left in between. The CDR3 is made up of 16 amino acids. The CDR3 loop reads CASSIGRGAGDYGYTF. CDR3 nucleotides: TGTGCCAGTAGTATAGGCCGAGGCGCCGGTGACTATGGCTACACCTTC.

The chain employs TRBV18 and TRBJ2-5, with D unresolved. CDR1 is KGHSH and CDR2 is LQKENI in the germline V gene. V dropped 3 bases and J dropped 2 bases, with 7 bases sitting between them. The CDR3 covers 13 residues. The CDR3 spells CASSPAQQETQYF. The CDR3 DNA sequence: TGTGCCAGCTCACCTGCCCAACAAGAGACCCAGTACTTC.

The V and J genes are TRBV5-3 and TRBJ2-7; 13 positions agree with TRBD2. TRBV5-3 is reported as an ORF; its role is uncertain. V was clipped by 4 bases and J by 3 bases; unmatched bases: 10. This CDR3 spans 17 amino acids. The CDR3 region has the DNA TGTGCCAGAAGCCACCGGACTAGCGGGAGCAGTAACTACGAGCAGTACTTC. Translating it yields CARSHRTSGSSNYEQYF.

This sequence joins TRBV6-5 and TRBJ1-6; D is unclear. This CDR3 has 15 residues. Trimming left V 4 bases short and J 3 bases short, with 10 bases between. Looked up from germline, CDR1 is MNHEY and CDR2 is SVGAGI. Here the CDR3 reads CASSLGSLYNSPLHF. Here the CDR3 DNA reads TGTGCCAGCAGTTTGGGCAGCCTCTATAATTCACCCCTCCACTTT.

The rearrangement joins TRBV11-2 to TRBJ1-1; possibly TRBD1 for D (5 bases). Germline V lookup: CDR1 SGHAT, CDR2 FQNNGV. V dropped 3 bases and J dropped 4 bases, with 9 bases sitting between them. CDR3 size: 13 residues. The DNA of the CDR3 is TGTGCCAGCAGCTTGATCGGGGCCACTGAAGCTTTCTTT. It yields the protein CASSLIGATEAFF.

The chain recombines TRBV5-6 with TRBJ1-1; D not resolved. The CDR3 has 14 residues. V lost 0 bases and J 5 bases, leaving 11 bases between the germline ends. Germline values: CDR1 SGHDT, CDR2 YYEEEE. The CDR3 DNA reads TGTGCCAGCAGCTTGGGCTTGGGTGGGACTGAAGCTTTCTTT. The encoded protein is CASSLGLGGTEAFF.

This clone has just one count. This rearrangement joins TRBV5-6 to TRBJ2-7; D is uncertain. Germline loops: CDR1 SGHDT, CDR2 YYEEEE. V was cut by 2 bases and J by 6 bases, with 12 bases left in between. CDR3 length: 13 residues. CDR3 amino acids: CASSFLQSLEQYF. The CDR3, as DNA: TGTGCCAGCAGCTTCTTACAGTCCCTCGAGCAGTACTTC.